The 25 T cell receptor beta chains given below trace back to one sample, sequenced in a study of early T cells in non-severe SARS-CoV-2 infection. TCRdb recomputed calls from the 5' RACE reads with MiXCR, one row per CDR3 protein. This repertoire shows about 48,000 distinct CDR3 sequences, approximately 5.7% found once; its top ten account for 5.5% to 8%. The starting material was whole blood, obtained at baseline. The source of these receptors is an adult who was a healthcare worker with PCR-confirmed SARS-CoV-2 infection or an uninfected control (not recorded which).

The genes are TRBV11-2 and TRBJ2-1; D is perhaps TRBD2 (6 bases). With 1 base removed from V and 4 bases from J, the gap between germline ends came to 11 bases. This CDR3 region has 15 residues. Germline V CDR1 and CDR2: SGHAT, FQNNGV. CDR3 bases: TGTGCCAGCAGCTTAGGGTCAAGCGGGTACAATGAGCAGTTCTTC. This translates into CASSLGSSGYNEQFF. Using reference TRBV11-2 and TRBJ2-1 for the parts outside the CDR3, the full variable domain is EAGVAQSPRYKIIEKRQSVAFWCNPISGHATLYWYQQILGQGPKLLIQFQNNGVVDDSQLPKDRFSAERLKGVDSTLKIQPAKLEDSAVYLCASSLGSSGYNEQFFGPGTRLTVL.

This clonotype was seen only a few times. V and J are TRBV6-5 and TRBJ2-7; 8 nucleotides agree with TRBD1. In germline, CDR1 is MNHEY, CDR2 SVGAGI. The CDR3 has 15 residues. V trimming: 5 bases; J trimming: 4 bases; junction bases outside the gene matches: 10. In DNA, the CDR3 is TGTGCCAGCAGTATCGGGGGCACAGGGGGATACGAGCAGTACTTC. Its translation: CASSIGGTGGYEQYF.

A few counts support this clonotype. The genes are TRBV7-8 and TRBJ2-7; D unresolved. The CDR3 loop spans 13 amino acids. Trimming removed 4 bases from V and 3 bases from J, with 10 bases in between. The germline V gene has CDR1 SGHVS and CDR2 FQNEAQ. CDR3 nucleotides: TGTGCCAGCAGCTCCGATCCGTTCTACGAGCAGTACTTC. Translated: CASSSDPFYEQYF.

The table lists this clonotype with many counts. The chain employs TRBV10-2 and TRBJ2-1; D is unresolved. Germline V gene sequence: CDR1 WSHSY, CDR2 SAAADI. This CDR3 has 13 amino acids. The V gene lost 2 bases and the J gene lost 8 bases, with 10 bases spanning the gap. The CDR3 sequence is CASSERSSHEQFF. The CDR3 DNA follows: TGCGCCAGCAGTGAGAGATCCTCCCATGAGCAGTTCTTC.

The table lists this clonotype with a few counts. The rearrangement joins TRBV4-3 to TRBJ1-5; no clear D. The V end lost 1 base, the J end lost 0 bases, and 10 bases lay between the germline ends. The length of the CDR3 is 16 residues. CDR1 is LGHNA and CDR2 is YSLEER in the germline V gene. CDR3 nucleotide sequence: TGCGCCAGCAGCCAAGCCCTGAGTAATAGCAATCAGCCCCAGCATTTT. It specifies CASSQALSNSNQPQHF.

This rearrangement joins TRBV19 to TRBJ2-6; tentatively, D is TRBD2 (5 bases). The CDR3 totals 15 residues. Between the trimmed V and J ends, which lost 5 bases and 4 bases, there was a span of 12 bases. CDR1 and CDR2 (germline): LNHDA, SQIVND (reference sequence). This CDR3 reads CASSARGSGANVLTF. CDR3 bases: TGTGCCAGTAGTGCCAGAGGGTCCGGGGCCAACGTCCTGACTTTC.

This clonotype was picked up many times. J is TRBJ2-3 and V is TRBV20-1; a possible D gene is TRBD2 (5 bases). Germline V gene lookup returns CDR1 DFQATT and CDR2 SNEGSKA (reference sequence). The CDR3 runs to 15 residues. The V end lost 0 bases, the J end lost 2 bases, and 12 bases lay between the germline ends. DNA for the CDR3: TGCAGTGCTAGAGAGCAAGCGGTTTCCACAGATACGCAGTATTTT. It specifies CSAREQAVSTDTQYF.

By share, this clonotype counts as medium-sized. V gene TRBV9 combines with J gene TRBJ2-7; TRBD1 aligns across 9 bases. Trimming at V came to 2 bases and at J to 2 bases, leaving 2 bases not matched to a gene. The CDR3 contains 14 residues. CDR1 and CDR2 from the germline V gene are SGDLS and YYNGEE. The CDR3 nucleotides are TGTGCCAGCAGCGTGGGACAGGGTACCTACGAGCAGTACTTC. Protein sequence: CASSVGQGTYEQYF.

This clonotype occurred many times. This chain links TRBV20-1 with TRBJ2-7; D is unresolved. The V gene lost 5 bases and the J gene lost 3 bases, with 5 bases spanning the gap. Germline V gives CDR1 DFQATT, CDR2 SNEGSKA (reference sequence). The CDR3 has 10 residues. The CDR3 sequence: CSAFDYEQYF. The CDR3 region has the DNA TGCAGTGCTTTTGACTACGAGCAGTACTTC.

This clonotype has just one count. The chain recombines TRBV3-1 with TRBJ1-2; D unclear. The CDR3 is 14 amino acids. V gave up 4 bases and J gave up 3 bases, with 12 bases separating them. In germline, CDR1 is LGHDT, CDR2 YNNKEL (reference sequence). The CDR3 loop is CASSREVYDYGYTF. The DNA for the CDR3 is TGTGCCAGCAGCCGCGAGGTCTACGACTATGGCTACACCTTC.

Here the CDR3 DNA reads TGTGCCAGCAACCGAGCGGGACCTGCGTCCTACGAGCAGTACTTC. Amino acids: CASNRAGPASYEQYF. The chain links TRBV28 to TRBJ2-7; 7 positions match TRBD2. V lost 7 bases and J lost 1; bases outside the gene matches: 10. This CDR3 is built from 15 residues. The germline V gene encodes CDR1 MDHEN and CDR2 SYDVKM.

This clonotype was recorded many times. The V gene is TRBV5-1, the J gene TRBJ2-7; the D call may be TRBD1 or TRBD2 (5 bases each). Germline values: CDR1 SGHRS, CDR2 YFSETQ. V shed 5 bases and J shed 6 bases, with 18 bases lying between them. The CDR3 runs to 14 residues. CDR3 sequence (DNA): TGCGCCAGCAGTCCCGGGGACCTAGGACGCGAGCAGTACTTC. Translation: CASSPGDLGREQYF.

J is TRBJ2-3 and V is TRBV15; no definite D call. V lost 5 bases, J lost 6 bases, and 12 bases lay in between. CDR1 is LNHNV, CDR2 YYDKDF, per germline (reference sequence). The CDR3 contains 13 residues. The CDR3 region has the DNA TGTGCCACCAGCTTTTCTCCCTCGGATACGCAGTATTTT. Protein product: CATSFSPSDTQYF.

This clonotype was seen repeatedly, ten times or more. This chain joins TRBV6-6 and TRBJ2-6; 10 bases align to TRBD2. The germline V gene has CDR1 MNHNY and CDR2 SVGAGI (reference sequence). The CDR3 length is 18 residues. The junction had 6 bases not matched to a gene; V was cut back by 2 bases and J by 2 bases. The CDR3 loop reads CASSYGLAGVPGANVLTF. The CDR3 DNA follows: TGTGCCAGCAGTTACGGGCTAGCGGGAGTTCCTGGGGCCAACGTCCTGACTTTC.

This clonotype has ten or more counts. The chain is built from TRBV5-5 and TRBJ1-2, with D possibly matching TRBD1 (6 bases). The CDR3 is made up of 15 amino acids. The V gene lost 4 bases and the J gene lost 4 bases, with 17 bases spanning the gap. CDR1 and CDR2 from the germline V gene are SGHKS and YYEKEE (reference sequence). DNA of the CDR3: TGTGCCAGCAGCCCGAGGACGGACAGAGGCTATGGCTACACCTTC. Encoded protein: CASSPRTDRGYGYTF. Full variable domain (outside the CDR3, taken from reference TRBV5-5 and TRBJ1-2): DAGVTQSPTHLIKTRGQQVTLRCSPISGHKSVSWYQQVLGQGPQFIFQYYEKEERGRGNFPDRFSARQFPNYSSELNVNALLLGDSALYLCASSPRTDRGYGYTFGSGTRLTVV.

The table lists this clonotype with many counts. The chain joins TRBV4-3 to TRBJ1-1; D unresolved. Germline V lookup: CDR1 LGHNA, CDR2 YSLEER. This CDR3 is built from 14 residues. V was shortened by 1 base and J by 4 bases, with 10 bases between the two germline ends. CDR3 loop: CASSQVARGTEAFF. CDR3 in DNA: TGCGCCAGCAGCCAAGTCGCTCGAGGCACTGAAGCTTTCTTT.

This clonotype was counted only a few times. V and J are TRBV7-2 and TRBJ2-3; D not resolved. From germline, CDR1 is SGHTA and CDR2 FQGNSA. V was trimmed by 3 bases and J by 5 bases, leaving 15 bases between them. This CDR3 has 15 residues. CDR3 sequence: CASSLDGSPGDTQYF. The CDR3, as DNA: TGTGCCAGCAGCTTGGACGGTAGCCCCGGAGATACGCAGTATTTT.

The rearrangement links TRBV11-2 to TRBJ2-1; D remains ambiguous. Germline CDR1 and CDR2: SGHAT and FQNNGV. V was shortened by 0 bases and J by 10 bases, with 7 bases between the two germline ends. CDR3 length: 12 residues. The CDR3 spells CASSLEGNEQFF. For the CDR3, the DNA is TGTGCCAGCAGCTTAGAGGGGAACGAGCAGTTCTTC.

This clonotype has at least ten counts. The genes are TRBV12-3 or TRBV12-4 and TRBJ2-1; 10 bases match TRBD2. CDR3 length: 15 amino acids. V was pared by 7 bases and J by 6 bases, with 9 bases of the junction left unmatched. CDR3 protein: CASTLAGEGRNEQFF. In DNA form, the CDR3 reads TGTGCCAGCACCCTAGCGGGAGAGGGTCGCAATGAGCAGTTCTTC.

This clonotype was recorded a few times. The chain carries TRBV18 and TRBJ1-1; D not resolved. The CDR3 spans 13 residues. Trimming left V 0 bases short and J 7 bases short, with 9 bases between. Germline V gene sequence: CDR1 KGHSH, CDR2 LQKENI. CDR3 DNA: TGTGCCAGCTCACCACCAATGGGAAGTGAAGCTTTCTTT. Its translation: CASSPPMGSEAFF. Full variable domain (remainder filled in from reference TRBV18 and TRBJ1-1): NAGVMQNPRHLVRRRGQEARLRCSPMKGHSHVYWYRQLPEEGLKFMVYLQKENIIDESGMPKERFSAEFPKEGPSILRIQQVVRGDSAAYFCASSPPMGSEAFFGQGTRLTVV.

This clonotype has a handful of counts. This chain joins TRBV4-1 and TRBJ2-1; 7 bases match TRBD1. This CDR3 contains 15 residues. Per the germline V gene, CDR1 is MGHRA and CDR2 is YSYEKL. V trimming: 8 bases; J trimming: 8 bases; junction bases outside the gene matches: 15. The CDR3 DNA follows: TGCGCCAGCCAAACCCGACAGGGATTCCCCGATGAGCAGTTCTTC. It encodes CASQTRQGFPDEQFF.

This clonotype was seen only a few times. The rearrangement uses TRBV4-2 and TRBJ2-6, with D uncertain. This CDR3 is 15 amino acids long. Germline V gene lookup returns CDR1 LGHNA and CDR2 YNFKEQ. The V end lost 5 bases, the J end lost 0 bases, and 8 bases lay between the germline ends. CDR3 bases: TGTGCCAGCAGCTCAACTGTCTCTGGGGCCAACGTCCTGACTTTC. As protein: CASSSTVSGANVLTF.

This clonotype has only a few counts. The V gene is TRBV7-6, the J gene TRBJ2-1, with D maybe TRBD1 (5 bases). V was cut by 1 base and J by 4 bases, with 5 bases left in between. Germline CDR1 is SGHVS and CDR2 is FNYEAQ. This CDR3 comprises 13 residues. CDR3 amino acids: CASSLGTYNEQFF. The CDR3 nucleotides are TGTGCCAGCAGCTTAGGGACATACAATGAGCAGTTCTTC.

This sequence joins TRBV11-2 and TRBJ2-2; the D is unclear. V lost 2 bases and J lost 6, with 4 bases in between. The CDR3 is 12 residues long. CDR1 is SGHAT and CDR2 is FQNNGV in the germline V gene. Here the CDR3 DNA reads TGTGCCAGCAGCTTAAACTCCGGGGAGCTGTTTTTT. Its translation: CASSLNSGELFF.

A few counts support this clonotype. The conserved closing phenylalanine or tryptophan is absent in this CDR3, likely reflecting a read error. The chain recombines TRBV5-4 with TRBJ2-1; D unresolved. With 3 bases removed from V and 5 bases from J, the gap between germline ends came to 9 bases. The V gene's germline CDR1 is SGHNT and CDR2 YYREEE (reference sequence). The CDR3 covers 13 residues. CDR3 region: CASSSGANNEQFS. The CDR3 DNA follows: TGTGCCAGCAGCTCCGGAGCGAACAATGAGCAGTTCTCC.